This T cell receptor (beta chain) was documented in a study of blood T cell repertoires in COVID-19. The wider study: Acute-phase and convalescent COVID-19 samples originated in the United States, Italy and Spain. Sources were T cells, B-cell-depleted T cells, or PBMCs; the material itself was cDNA or gDNA.

Losses at the gene ends were 6 bases for V and 2 bases for J; bases not matched to a gene: 3. Germline V gives CDR1 MNHEY, CDR2 SVGAGI. The CDR3 covers 13 residues. Recruited during active infection, patients (from Seattle) were subsequently followed longitudinally. Original processing notes: The assay estimated nucleated cells by amplifying reference gene primers. Only in-frame clones appear in the TCRdb table, and some are missing; sequencing was by immunoSEQ multiplex PCR. V and J calls and clone size come straight from that table; D and trimming were deduced from the DNA. The profile shows roughly 380,000 clones, around nine tenths of them singletons.

The rearrangement links TRBV6-5 to TRBJ2-7; TRBD1 aligns across 8 bases. Sequencing was performed on peripheral blood. The TCR comes from a woman in her thirties or forties with COVID-19, enrolled during active disease. CDR3 residues: CASSRDRTYEQYF. DNA of the CDR3: TGTGCCAGCAGCCGGGACAGGACCTACGAGCAGTACTTC.